What follows are 24 T cell receptor beta chains derived from one specimen sequenced in a study of early T cells in non-severe SARS-CoV-2 infection. One entry per CDR3 protein, called by TCRdb with MiXCR from the 5' RACE reads. Of roughly 55,000 distinct CDR3 sequences in the sample, approximately 6% were seen once. The sequenced sample was whole blood. These receptors originate from an adult who was a healthcare worker with PCR-confirmed SARS-CoV-2 infection or an uninfected control (not recorded which).

This clonotype was found a few times. The genes are TRBV7-2 and TRBJ2-2; weak D call: TRBD2 (6 bases). With 0 bases removed from V and 5 bases from J, the gap between germline ends came to 10 bases. CDR1 SGHTA and CDR2 FQGNSA come from the germline V gene. This CDR3 is 15 amino acids long. In DNA form, the CDR3 reads TGTGCCAGCAGCTTAGCGGGCGGGAAAACCGGGGAGCTGTTTTTT. Its translation is CASSLAGGKTGELFF.

This clonotype has just a few counts. V is TRBV7-3 and J is TRBJ1-5; D is undetermined. Germline V CDR1 and CDR2: SGHTA, FQGTGA. This CDR3 spans 14 amino acids. V gave up 5 bases and J gave up 1 base, with 9 bases separating them. This CDR3 reads CASSPGLSNQPQHF. The CDR3 DNA reads as TGTGCCAGCAGCCCCGGACTCAGCAATCAGCCCCAGCATTTT.

This clonotype occurred many times. V gene TRBV7-2 combines with J gene TRBJ1-4; a possible D gene is TRBD1 (5 bases). Germline-derived CDR1 and CDR2 are SGHTA and FQGNSA. The CDR3 totals 15 residues. The V gene lost 0 bases and the J gene lost 7 bases, with 12 bases spanning the gap. The CDR3 reads CASSLAGAVGEKLFF. DNA of the CDR3: TGTGCCAGCAGCTTAGCAGGGGCCGTAGGTGAAAAACTGTTTTTT.

This clonotype showed up many times. This chain links TRBV3-1 with TRBJ2-4, with TRBD1 identical over 7 bases. Unmatched junction bases numbered 4, after V lost 2 bases and J lost 9 bases. Germline V gene data show CDR1 as LGHDT and CDR2 as YNNKEL (reference sequence). The CDR3 length is 13 residues. Here the CDR3 reads CASSQNRGGIQYF. The CDR3 nucleotides are TGTGCCAGCAGCCAAAACAGGGGTGGCATTCAGTACTTC.

This clonotype showed up just a few times. The V gene is TRBV6-2 or TRBV6-3, the J gene TRBJ2-5; D not certain. Trimming left V 2 bases short and J 4 bases short, with 11 bases between. CDR1 and CDR2 (germline): MNHEY, SVGEGT. The length of the CDR3 is 14 residues. The CDR3 loop reads CASSYGPDGETQYF. For the CDR3, the DNA is TGTGCCAGCAGTTACGGACCGGATGGAGAGACCCAGTACTTC.

This clonotype was recorded many times. The CDR3 region has the DNA TGTGCCAGCAGTATGAGGAGGGTTGAGCGCTACACCTTC. Translated: CASSMRRVERYTF. This chain uses TRBV6-6 with TRBJ1-2; no definite D call. V lost 5 bases and J lost 9, with 16 bases in between. Looked up from germline, CDR1 is MNHNY and CDR2 is SVGAGI (reference sequence). This CDR3 has 13 amino acids.

The table lists this clonotype with a few counts. Written as DNA, the CDR3 is TGTGCCAGCAGCTGGGACACGAACACCGGGGAGCTGTTTTTT. As protein: CASSWDTNTGELFF. V usage is TRBV7-2 and J usage is TRBJ2-2; possibly TRBD1 for D (6 bases). The V and J ends lost 4 bases and 0 bases respectively, with 6 bases between them. This CDR3 has 14 residues. Germline V gene data show CDR1 as SGHTA and CDR2 as FQGNSA. Looking up the rest from reference TRBV7-2 and TRBJ2-2 gives the full variable domain: GAGVSQSPSNKVTEKGKDVELRCDPISGHTALYWYRQSLGQGLEFLIYFQGNSAPDKSGLPSDRFSAERTGGSVSTLTIQRTQQEDSAVYLCASSWDTNTGELFFGEGSRLTVL.

The table lists this clonotype with many counts. V gene TRBV14 combines with J gene TRBJ2-1; 7 nucleotides align to TRBD1. Germline CDR1 is SGHDN and CDR2 is FVKESK. V shed 1 base, J shed 7 bases, and the junction held 4 bases outside the gene matches. This CDR3 region has 14 residues. CDR3 DNA: TGTGCCAGCAGCCAAGCGGTCAGGGGGAATGAGCAGTTCTTC. Protein product: CASSQAVRGNEQFF.

This clonotype was counted at least ten times. The chain has TRBV20-1 and TRBJ2-3; weak D call: TRBD2 (6 bases). This CDR3 has 15 amino acids. Trimming stripped 7 bases from V and 2 bases from J, with 19 bases between. Per the germline V gene, CDR1 is DFQATT and CDR2 is SNEGSKA (reference sequence). The CDR3 DNA follows: TGCAGTGTCCCGGCGGGATATAGCGCCACAGATACGCAGTATTTT. Translating it yields CSVPAGYSATDTQYF.

This clonotype was seen at least ten times. This chain uses TRBV2 with TRBJ1-2; D unresolved. V was trimmed by 3 bases and J by 2 bases, leaving 10 bases between them. Germline CDR1 and CDR2: SNHLY and FYNNEI. The CDR3 covers 14 residues. The CDR3 region is CASSDRSANYGYTF. CDR3 nucleotide sequence: TGTGCCAGCAGTGATCGGTCAGCGAACTATGGCTACACCTTC.

This clonotype appeared many times. The chain joins TRBV3-1 to TRBJ2-5; D gene uncertain. With 2 bases removed from V and 2 bases from J, the gap between germline ends came to 9 bases. The CDR3 runs 14 residues. Looked up from germline, CDR1 is LGHDT and CDR2 is YNNKEL (reference sequence). CDR3 sequence (DNA): TGTGCCAGCAGCCAAATCGACTTTCAAGAGACCCAGTACTTC. Its translation is CASSQIDFQETQYF.

This clonotype was picked up many times. This chain links TRBV12-5 with TRBJ2-1; 10 bases are shared with TRBD1. This CDR3 is built from 16 residues. Germline V gene lookup returns CDR1 LGHNT and CDR2 FRNRAP. After removal of 5 bases from V and 8 bases from J, the junction contained 12 bases not matched to a gene. CDR3 in DNA: TGTGCTAGTGGTAACGGTGGCGGACAGGGGGTCGATGAGCAGTTCTTC. This gives the protein CASGNGGGQGVDEQFF.

This clonotype was counted ten times or more. DNA of the CDR3: TGCAGTGCTGGGACTAGCGGCTCCTACGAGCAGTACTTC. As protein: CSAGTSGSYEQYF. V usage is TRBV20-1 and J usage is TRBJ2-7; TRBD2 matches 11 bases. With 5 bases clipped from V and 0 bases from J, the junction kept 0 bases outside the gene matches. CDR1 and CDR2 (germline): DFQATT, SNEGSKA (reference sequence). The CDR3 is made up of 13 amino acids.

This clonotype was counted between two and nine times. This chain joins TRBV7-2 and TRBJ2-1; TRBD1 might be the D (5 bases). Trimming took off 1 base at V and 5 bases at J, with 21 bases between the two ends. Germline loops: CDR1 SGHTA, CDR2 FQGNSA. This CDR3 has 18 amino acids. The CDR3 DNA reads as TGTGCCAGCAGCTTAGGGGCAGGGTGGAGCCCGACAAACAATGAGCAGTTCTTC. Protein: CASSLGAGWSPTNNEQFF. The full variable domain, in which reference TRBV7-2 and TRBJ2-1 provide the parts outside the CDR3, is GAGVSQSPSNKVTEKGKDVELRCDPISGHTALYWYRQSLGQGLEFLIYFQGNSAPDKSGLPSDRFSAERTGGSVSTLTIQRTQQEDSAVYLCASSLGAGWSPTNNEQFFGPGTRLTVL.

This clonotype was counted many times. This chain joins TRBV7-6 and TRBJ2-1; D remains unclear. This CDR3 region has 12 residues. Germline V gene data show CDR1 as SGHVS and CDR2 as FNYEAQ. V lost 4 bases and J 8 bases, leaving 9 bases between the germline ends. CDR3 protein: CASSSRKDEQFF. CDR3 sequence (DNA): TGTGCCAGCAGCTCAAGGAAGGATGAGCAGTTCTTC. Looking up the rest from reference TRBV7-6 and TRBJ2-1 gives the full variable domain: GAGVSQSPRYKVTKRGQDVALRCDPISGHVSLYWYRQALGQGPEFLTYFNYEAQQDKSGLPNDRFSAERPEGSISTLTIQRTEQRDSAMYRCASSSRKDEQFFGPGTRLTVL.

This sequence joins TRBV7-6 and TRBJ2-1, with 7 positions matching TRBD1. Trimming at V came to 0 bases and at J to 10 bases, leaving 6 bases not matched to a gene. Per germline, CDR1 SGHVS and CDR2 FNYEAQ. The CDR3 is made up of 14 amino acids. The CDR3 is CASSLARGPGEQFF. As DNA, the CDR3 is TGTGCCAGCAGCTTAGCGAGGGGGCCGGGAGAGCAGTTCTTC.

This clonotype came up many times. The V and J genes are TRBV9 and TRBJ1-5; D is possibly TRBD1 (6 bases). The CDR3 extends over 14 amino acids. The germline V gene has CDR1 SGDLS and CDR2 YYNGEE. Trimming left V 4 bases short and J 4 bases short, with 12 bases between. CDR3 coding DNA: TGTGCCAGCAGCCCCGGACAGTTTAATCAGCCCCAGCATTTT. This gives the protein CASSPGQFNQPQHF.

The sample holds many counts of this clonotype. The chain combines TRBV12-3 or TRBV12-4 with TRBJ2-3, with 12 positions matching TRBD2. The CDR3 contains 19 residues. V was pared by 6 bases and J by 0 bases, with 13 bases of the junction left unmatched. DNA for the CDR3: TGTGCCAGCAGCTCGGCCGGGACTAGCGGGTTTTCTAGCACAGATACGCAGTATTTT. It is translated as CASSSAGTSGFSSTDTQYF.

CDR3 sequence: CASSLRAGKNTEAFF. Written as DNA, the CDR3 is TGTGCCAGCAGCCTTAGGGCGGGGAAGAACACTGAAGCTTTCTTT. The chain joins TRBV6-8 to TRBJ1-1, with no clear D. The V and J ends lost 6 bases and 1 base respectively, with 15 bases between them. There are 15 residues in the CDR3. CDR1 MNHGY and CDR2 SAAAGT come from the germline V gene.

This clonotype was counted once. The chain combines TRBV9 with TRBJ2-1; D perhaps matches TRBD2 (5 bases). Trimming left V 5 bases short and J 5 bases short, with 11 bases between. This CDR3 contains 13 residues. CDR1 is SGDLS, CDR2 YYNGEE, per germline. CDR3 region: CASSTGINNEQFF. The CDR3 nucleotides are TGTGCCAGCAGTACCGGGATCAACAATGAGCAGTTCTTC. The variable domain in full, with the rest retrieved from reference TRBV9 and TRBJ2-1, is DSGVTQTPKHLITATGQRVTLRCSPRSGDLSVYWYQQSLDQGLQFLIQYYNGEERAKGNILERFSAQQFPDLHSELNLSSLELGDSALYFCASSTGINNEQFFGPGTRLTVL.

This clonotype was counted only a few times. The V call is TRBV12-3 or TRBV12-4, the J call TRBJ2-5; D possibly corresponds to TRBD1 (6 bases). The length of the CDR3 is 13 residues. V lost 4 bases to trimming and J lost 7 bases, with 13 bases between them. This CDR3 is CASSSTPDRTQYF. DNA of the CDR3: TGTGCCAGCAGTTCAACCCCGGACAGGACCCAGTACTTC.

This clonotype showed up many times. The chain uses TRBV20-1 and TRBJ2-7; 9 bases are shared with TRBD2. The CDR3 totals 17 residues. Germline V gives CDR1 DFQATT, CDR2 SNEGSKA (reference sequence). Trimming cost V 0 bases and J 1 base; bases outside gene matches: 10. In DNA form, the CDR3 reads TGCAGTGCTAGAGACCTTCTAGCGGGGCCGAATTCCTACGAGCAGTACTTC. Translating it yields CSARDLLAGPNSYEQYF.

This clonotype has a count of ten or more. The gene calls are TRBV5-1 and TRBJ2-7, with a tentative D call TRBD1 (6 bases). CDR1 is SGHRS and CDR2 is YFSETQ in the germline V gene. The CDR3 covers 12 residues. With 7 bases removed from V and 4 bases from J, the gap between germline ends came to 12 bases. The CDR3 region is CASGDRNYEQYF. CDR3 bases: TGCGCCAGCGGCGACAGGAATTACGAGCAGTACTTC.

The table lists this clonotype with many counts. The chain carries TRBV6-5 and TRBJ1-3; 8 positions match TRBD1. The CDR3 has 15 amino acids. Germline V gene lookup returns CDR1 MNHEY and CDR2 SVGAGI. Unmatched junction bases numbered 7, after V lost 3 bases and J lost 6 bases. The CDR3, as DNA: TGTGCCAGCAGTTATGGCAGGGGGCACGAAAACACCATATATTTT. Translated: CASSYGRGHENTIYF.